This T cell receptor (beta chain) originates from a study of technical replicates of blood from a few donors. Germline CDR1 reads SQVTM; CDR2 reads ANQGSEA. CDR3 length equals 14 residues. V lost 4 bases, J lost 4 bases, and 16 bases lay in between. Assay used: immunoSEQ multiplex PCR; TCRdb lists only in-frame clones, some missing. The sample holds about 76,000 clones, approximately 83% seen once. The origin of this receptor is a human donor in good health. Some clones in this sample may be carry-over from other donors' samples. The sequenced material came from PBMCs. The chain combines TRBV29-1 with TRBJ2-5; D perhaps matches TRBD2 (5 bases). CDR3 sequence: CSVVGSGWGETQYF. The DNA of the CDR3 is TGCAGCGTTGTAGGCAGCGGATGGGGAGAGACCCAGTACTTC.